The 14 T cell receptor beta chains below all came from one sample that was sequenced in a study of T cell responses to AZD1222 COVID-19 vaccine. Here immunoSEQ multiplex PCR was the method, and the copy in TCRdb shows in-frame clones only, minus some. The profile covers 90,000 to 150,000 clones, with roughly 90% appearing a single time and over 3% taken by the ten largest. The source was peripheral blood, collected on day 0 of AZD1222 vaccination. These receptors originate from an adult in good health.

The rearrangement links TRBV29-1 to TRBJ1-1; D may be TRBD1 (5 bases). V lost 7 bases to trimming and J lost 4 bases, with 13 bases between them. Germline lookup yields CDR1 SQVTM and CDR2 ANQGSEA. This CDR3 region has 12 residues. CDR3 loop: CSAGSGGTEAFF. CDR3 bases: TGCAGCGCCGGAAGCGGGGGCACTGAAGCTTTCTTT. The full variable domain, its missing parts supplied by reference TRBV29-1 and TRBJ1-1, is SAVISQKPSRDICQRGTSLTIQCQVDSQVTMMFWYRQQPGQSLTLIATANQGSEATYESGFVIDKFPISRPNLTFSTLTVSNMSPEDSSIYLCSAGSGGTEAFFGQGTRLTVV.

The sample holds one count of this clone. This chain joins TRBV18 and TRBJ1-6; D may be TRBD1 (5 bases). Trimming took 2 bases from V and 9 from J, leaving 11 bases between them. CDR3 length: 14 residues. Germline V gives CDR1 KGHSH, CDR2 LQKENI. The DNA of the CDR3 is TGTGCCAGCTCACCAGAAGGGGATAGTTCACCCCTCCACTTT. It yields the protein CASSPEGDSSPLHF.

The chain joins TRBV11-2 to TRBJ1-3; D possibly corresponds to TRBD1 (6 bases). This CDR3 is built from 16 residues. The V end was cut by 2 bases, the J end by 3 bases, with 14 bases between. Germline V gives CDR1 SGHAT, CDR2 FQNNGV. The CDR3 is CASSLLRRGVGNTIYF. The CDR3 DNA is TGTGCCAGCAGCTTACTCCGCAGGGGAGTTGGAAACACCATATATTTT.

The chain has TRBV27 and TRBJ2-1, with TRBD1 identical over 7 bases. J gave up 4 bases and V 7 bases, and 10 bases lay outside the gene matches. Germline V gene lookup returns CDR1 MNHEY and CDR2 SMNVEV (reference sequence). This CDR3 has 15 amino acids. CDR3 amino acids: CASKLRTGPYNEQFF. DNA of the CDR3: TGTGCCAGCAAGTTGAGGACAGGACCTTACAATGAGCAGTTCTTC.

V is TRBV5-1 and J is TRBJ2-7, with D perhaps TRBD2 (7 bases). Trimming left V 4 bases short and J 6 bases short, with 14 bases between. The germline gives CDR1 SGHRS, CDR2 YFSETQ. The CDR3 is 13 residues long. The CDR3 coding sequence is TGCGCCAGCAGCCCCCCGGGGGGCGTCGAGCAGTACTTC. As protein: CASSPPGGVEQYF.

The chain is built from TRBV5-1 and TRBJ2-3, with a weak D call TRBD1 (6 bases). Trimming shortened V by 3 bases and J by 7 bases, and 24 bases separated the two germline ends. Germline V gene sequence: CDR1 SGHRS, CDR2 YFSETQ. The CDR3 is made up of 17 amino acids. CDR3 DNA sequence: TGCGCCAGCAGCTCTACCGGGACACCGCACGCTCGATATACGCAGTATTTT. Amino acids: CASSSTGTPHARYTQYF.

The rearrangement joins TRBV6-1 to TRBJ1-1; the match to TRBD1 covers 7 bases. The CDR3 has 14 residues. V shed 2 bases and J 3 bases; nucleotides not matched to a gene: 3. Germline V lookup: CDR1 MNHNS, CDR2 SASEGT. CDR3 DNA: TGTGCCAGCAGTGAACATACAGGGGACACTGAAGCTTTCTTT. Translation: CASSEHTGDTEAFF.

The chain is built from TRBV18 and TRBJ1-1; D unresolved. V was trimmed by 2 bases and J by 4 bases, leaving 8 bases between them. The CDR3 totals 13 residues. Germline V gene data show CDR1 as KGHSH and CDR2 as LQKENI. In DNA, the CDR3 is TGTGCCAGCTCACCAATCGGAGGCACTGAAGCTTTCTTT. Translation: CASSPIGGTEAFF.

The chain combines TRBV7-9 with TRBJ2-2, with 12 bases lining up with TRBD2. Trimming took 5 bases from V and 4 from J; bases not matched to a gene: 5. The CDR3 has 16 amino acids. Germline loops: CDR1 SEHNR, CDR2 FQNEAQ (reference sequence). CDR3 region: CASSRTSGVSTGELFF. The CDR3 nucleotides are TGTGCCAGCAGCCGGACTAGCGGGGTTAGCACCGGGGAGCTGTTTTTT.

J is TRBJ2-5 and V is TRBV5-1; possible D gene TRBD2, 5 bases. The CDR3 has 14 residues. The germline gives CDR1 SGHRS, CDR2 YFSETQ. V lost 4 bases, J lost 5 bases, and 15 bases lay in between. CDR3 nucleotide sequence: TGCGCCAGCAGCCCGTCAGGCGGGTCGGAGACCCAGTACTTC. It is translated as CASSPSGGSETQYF.

The V gene is TRBV10-3, the J gene TRBJ1-1; D possibly corresponds to TRBD1 (6 bases). V was trimmed by 8 bases and J by 3 bases, leaving 10 bases between them. The CDR3 is made up of 12 amino acids. Germline lookup yields CDR1 ENHRY and CDR2 SYGVKD. DNA for the CDR3: TGTGCCATCGGGGGGCAGGACACTGAAGCTTTCTTT. This codes for CAIGGQDTEAFF.

The chain links TRBV27 to TRBJ2-5; D is ambiguous. The CDR3 has 13 amino acids. The V gene lost 5 bases and the J gene lost 5 bases, with 12 bases spanning the gap. Germline V gene lookup returns CDR1 MNHEY and CDR2 SMNVEV (reference sequence). The CDR3: CASSARVRETQYF. The CDR3 bases are TGTGCCAGCAGTGCTCGGGTCCGGGAGACCCAGTACTTC.

CDR3 loop: CSASGGAYEQYF. The CDR3 bases are TGCAGCGCCTCGGGGGGAGCTTACGAGCAGTACTTC. V usage is TRBV29-1 and J usage is TRBJ2-7; TRBD2 matches 7 bases. The CDR3 contains 12 residues. Germline CDR1 reads SQVTM; CDR2 reads ANQGSEA. Germline trimming cut 7 bases from V and 4 bases from J; bases unmatched to any gene: 7.

The V call is TRBV6-5, the J call TRBJ1-1; D is uncertain. Germline V gene sequence: CDR1 MNHEY, CDR2 SVGAGI. The CDR3 covers 15 residues. The V end was cut by 9 bases, the J end by 3 bases, with 20 bases between. The CDR3, as DNA: TGTGCCAGTCCCGTCGCTTACCCCTTGGACACTGAAGCTTTCTTT. Encoded protein: CASPVAYPLDTEAFF.